The 22 T cell receptor beta chains given below trace back to one sample, sequenced in a study of blood T cell repertoires in COVID-19. Generated by immunoSEQ multiplex PCR, the TCRdb table keeps only in-frame clones and is missing some. The sample carries roughly 150,000 clones, around four fifths recorded once. The material sequenced was peripheral blood. These receptors were obtained from a man aged 55 to 70 who had recovered from COVID-19.

This clone has just a few counts. The chain is built from TRBV4-3 and TRBJ2-1; TRBD1 might be the D (5 bases). The length of the CDR3 is 15 residues. V was clipped by 0 bases and J by 14 bases, with 20 bases between them. CDR1 and CDR2 (germline): LGHNA, YSLEER. The CDR3 coding sequence is TGCGCCAGCAGCCAAGAAGGCAGGGCTGGCGATAGTAAGTTCTTC. Its protein product is CASSQEGRAGDSKFF.

V is TRBV4-1 and J is TRBJ2-2; perhaps TRBD1 as D (6 bases). Deletions cut 6 bases from V and 4 bases from J, with 12 bases between. This CDR3 is 14 amino acids long. Germline CDR1 reads MGHRA; CDR2 reads YSYEKL. This chain's CDR3 is CASRISGVTGELFF. CDR3 nucleotide sequence: TGCGCCAGCAGGATATCAGGGGTCACCGGGGAGCTGTTTTTT.

This clone was seen a handful of times. The rearrangement links TRBV28 to TRBJ1-5, with D possibly matching TRBD1 (5 bases). Per germline, CDR1 MDHEN and CDR2 SYDVKM. V shed 5 bases and J shed 7 bases, with 15 bases lying between them. The CDR3 runs 14 residues. The CDR3 reads CASSVPRVGQPQHF. The CDR3 region has the DNA TGTGCCAGCAGTGTTCCCAGGGTTGGGCAGCCCCAGCATTTT. The full variable domain, with the rest looked up from reference TRBV28 and TRBJ1-5, is DVKVTQSSRYLVKRTGEKVFLECVQDMDHENMFWYRQDPGLGLRLIYFSYDVKMKEKGDIPEGYSVSREKKERFSLILESASTNQTSMYLCASSVPRVGQPQHFGDGTRLSIL.

The V gene is TRBV7-8, the J gene TRBJ2-1; tentative D call: TRBD2 (6 bases). From germline, CDR1 is SGHVS and CDR2 FQNEAQ. Trimming removed 5 bases at V and 5 bases at J, with 16 bases between. The CDR3 length is 15 residues. CDR3 sequence (DNA): TGTGCCAGCAGCCTTTCGGAGGGCCCCCACAATGAGCAGTTCTTC. It yields the protein CASSLSEGPHNEQFF.

This clone was observed a handful of times. This chain connects TRBV4-1 to TRBJ2-1; weak D call: TRBD1 (5 bases). Trimming removed 2 bases at V and 3 bases at J, with 20 bases between. The CDR3 spans 18 residues. Germline CDR1 MGHRA, CDR2 YSYEKL. As DNA, the CDR3 is TGCGCCAGCAGCCAAAGGGCCATAGGGGTTCGTGACTACAATGAGCAGTTCTTC. The encoded protein is CASSQRAIGVRDYNEQFF.

This clone was counted between two and nine times. V is TRBV19 and J is TRBJ2-2; D is possibly TRBD1 (6 bases). Trimming removed 1 base at V and 6 bases at J, with 9 bases between. The CDR3 runs to 14 residues. Germline V gene data show CDR1 as LNHDA and CDR2 as SQIVND (reference sequence). CDR3 sequence reads: CASSIVGGAGELFF. Here the CDR3 DNA reads TGTGCCAGTAGTATAGTTGGGGGCGCCGGGGAGCTGTTTTTT.

This clone was seen only once. The V call is TRBV6-2 or TRBV6-3, the J call TRBJ1-5; D possibly corresponds to TRBD1 (5 bases). CDR3 length: 13 residues. The germline gives CDR1 MNHEY, CDR2 SVGEGT. V lost 6 bases and J 6 bases, leaving 12 bases between the germline ends. The CDR3 here is CASSPSGGQPQHF. DNA of the CDR3: TGTGCCAGCAGCCCCTCGGGGGGTCAGCCCCAGCATTTT.

This chain joins TRBV27 and TRBJ1-1, with D possibly being TRBD1 (6 bases). V was cut by 6 bases and J by 7 bases, with 15 bases left in between. From germline, CDR1 is MNHEY and CDR2 SMNVEV (reference sequence). The CDR3 totals 13 residues. CDR3 nucleotide sequence: TGTGCCAGCAGCCAACCAGGACAGTTTGAAGCTTTCTTT. This translates into CASSQPGQFEAFF.

This sequence joins TRBV10-3 and TRBJ2-7, with D unresolved. This CDR3 spans 15 amino acids. V was pared by 7 bases and J by 1 base, with 17 bases between. The V gene's germline CDR1 is ENHRY and CDR2 SYGVKD. This CDR3 is CAITKGAVESYEQYF. CDR3 DNA: TGTGCCATCACGAAAGGAGCAGTGGAGTCCTACGAGCAGTACTTC.

The chain carries TRBV6-5 and TRBJ2-1, with 13 positions matching TRBD2. This CDR3 comprises 14 residues. V lost 8 bases to trimming and J lost 7 bases; unmatched junction nucleotides: 5. Germline V gene sequence: CDR1 MNHEY, CDR2 SVGAGI. As DNA, the CDR3 is TGTGCCAGCCGGACTAGCGGGAGTTCGAATGAGCAGTTCTTC. Encoded protein: CASRTSGSSNEQFF.

J is TRBJ2-5 and V is TRBV7-8; 10 positions agree with TRBD1. The CDR3 totals 14 residues. Germline V gene data show CDR1 as SGHVS and CDR2 as FQNEAQ. V was clipped by 5 bases and J by 4 bases; unmatched bases: 4. The CDR3 sequence is CASSPTGGRETQYF. The CDR3 nucleotides read TGTGCCAGCAGCCCGACAGGGGGCAGAGAGACCCAGTACTTC.

The chain links TRBV6-6 to TRBJ2-1; 11 bases are a match to TRBD2. Trimming took 5 bases from V and 4 from J; bases not matched to a gene: 4. The CDR3 has 15 residues. CDR1 and CDR2 (germline): MNHNY, SVGAGI (reference sequence). The CDR3 DNA follows: TGTGCCAGCAGTGCCGGGACTAGCGGATACAATGAGCAGTTCTTC. Translation: CASSAGTSGYNEQFF.

The chain employs TRBV4-1 and TRBJ2-2, with TRBD1 matching 7 bases. The germline gives CDR1 MGHRA, CDR2 YSYEKL. V lost 6 bases to trimming and J lost 2 bases; unmatched junction nucleotides: 6. This CDR3 has 15 residues. The CDR3: CASRPGQTNTGELFF. The CDR3 DNA reads TGCGCCAGCAGGCCGGGACAGACAAACACCGGGGAGCTGTTTTTT.

The chain uses TRBV27 and TRBJ1-1, with D possibly matching TRBD1 (6 bases). Trimming shortened V by 3 bases and J by 3 bases, and 11 bases separated the two germline ends. The germline CDR1 and CDR2 sequences are MNHEY and SMNVEV (reference sequence). This CDR3 spans 14 amino acids. As DNA, the CDR3 is TGTGCCAGCAGTTTGGTCCAGGGGTACACTGAAGCTTTCTTT. This gives the protein CASSLVQGYTEAFF.

The chain carries TRBV10-1 and TRBJ1-1; D might be TRBD1 (5 bases). CDR1 and CDR2 from the germline V gene are WNHNN and SYGVQD (reference sequence). This CDR3 is 14 amino acids long. V was pared by 3 bases and J by 4 bases, with 12 bases between. Here the CDR3 reads CASSDGRAGTEAFF. The CDR3 DNA reads as TGCGCCAGCAGTGATGGCAGGGCAGGCACTGAAGCTTTCTTT.

The genes are TRBV5-4 and TRBJ1-2, with 8 bases lining up with TRBD1. The V gene end was trimmed by 2 bases and the J gene end by 2 bases; junction bases not matched to a gene: 5. The CDR3 runs to 15 residues. Germline CDR1 is SGHNT and CDR2 is YYREEE (reference sequence). The CDR3 is CASSFARDRNYGYTF. The CDR3 DNA reads as TGTGCCAGCAGCTTCGCCAGGGACAGGAACTATGGCTACACCTTC.

The genes are TRBV18 and TRBJ2-3; weak D call: TRBD2 (5 bases). This CDR3 comprises 13 residues. V gave up 3 bases and J gave up 4 bases, with 8 bases separating them. Germline CDR1 and CDR2: KGHSH and LQKENI. CDR3 in DNA: TGTGCCAGCTCACCCGGGCGGGCAGATACGCAGTATTTT. Protein sequence: CASSPGRADTQYF.

As regards this clone: The junction differs from germline at one of its ends, possibly a read error. CDR3 DNA sequence: TGTGCCAGCAGCTCGGGGGGGGTCTCCCACGAGCAGTACTTC. Encoded protein: CASSSGGVSHEQYF. The chain recombines TRBV5-4 with TRBJ2-7; 8 bases are shared with TRBD2. This CDR3 is 14 amino acids long. From germline, CDR1 is SGHNT and CDR2 YYREEE (reference sequence).

The V gene is TRBV28, the J gene TRBJ2-5; 12 bases line up with TRBD2. V lost 5 bases to trimming and J lost 3 bases; unmatched junction nucleotides: 4. CDR1 MDHEN and CDR2 SYDVKM come from the germline V gene. This CDR3 is 15 amino acids long. CDR3 region: CASSLAGGLKETQYF. CDR3 coding DNA: TGTGCCAGCAGTCTAGCGGGGGGGCTGAAAGAGACCCAGTACTTC.

This clone was counted once. The rearrangement links TRBV27 to TRBJ2-3; D is undetermined. CDR3 length: 15 residues. V lost 2 bases and J lost 0, with 9 bases in between. The germline CDR1 and CDR2 sequences are MNHEY and SMNVEV (reference sequence). The CDR3 DNA reads TGTGCCAGCAGTTTAAGGTGGGCAAGCACAGATACGCAGTATTTT. Translation gives CASSLRWASTDTQYF.

The rearrangement joins TRBV25-1 to TRBJ1-2; unclear D gene. The CDR3 has 13 amino acids. Trimming shortened V by 4 bases and J by 2 bases, and 8 bases separated the two germline ends. Germline CDR1 and CDR2: MGHDK and SYGVNS. This CDR3 is CASSVAVNYGYTF. In DNA, the CDR3 is TGTGCCAGCAGTGTAGCAGTAAACTATGGCTACACCTTC.

This chain uses TRBV7-3 with TRBJ2-3; 9 bases fit TRBD2. The CDR3 covers 14 residues. Germline V gene lookup returns CDR1 SGHTA and CDR2 FQGTGA. V trimming: 5 bases; J trimming: 2 bases; junction bases outside the gene matches: 2. CDR3 region: CASSPSGTTDTQYF. The CDR3 region has the DNA TGTGCCAGCAGCCCTAGCGGGACCACAGATACGCAGTATTTT. The entire variable domain, with the rest obtained from reference TRBV7-3 and TRBJ2-3, is as follows: GAGVSQTPSNKVTEKGKYVELRCDPISGHTALYWYRQSLGQGPEFLIYFQGTGAADDSGLPNDRFFAVRPEGSVSTLKIQRTERGDSAVYLCASSPSGTTDTQYFGPGTRLTVL.